The source of this T cell receptor (beta chain) is a study of graft-versus-host responses after intestinal transplantation. Germline loops: CDR1 MGHDK, CDR2 SYGVNS. The CDR3 totals 13 residues. V lost 6 bases, J lost 11 bases, and 19 bases lay in between. The assay was immunoSEQ multiplex PCR, and TCRdb's table has in-frame clones only and misses some. The sample lists approximately 19,000 clones, over 75% occurring once. Sequencing used PBMCs, obtained 14 days after transplant. The gene calls are TRBV25-1 and TRBJ1-1; possible D gene TRBD1, 5 bases. This receptor was identified in a human patient who received an intestinal transplant, so some T cells may come from the graft donor. The CDR3 region is CASRGTQGGGAFF. CDR3 coding DNA: TGTGCCAGCAGAGGGACCCAGGGTGGAGGGGCTTTCTTT. Combining the CDR3 with reference TRBV25-1 and TRBJ1-1 gives the whole variable domain EADIYQTPRYLVIGTGKKITLECSQTMGHDKMYWYQQDPGMELHLIHYSYGVNSTEKGDLSSESTVSRIRTEHFPLTLESARPSHTSQYLCASRGTQGGGAFFGQGTRLTVV.